The T cell receptor (beta chain) under discussion was sequenced for a study of cytomegalovirus exposure and HLA in healthy donors. Study context: A prior analysis found 100 million to 140 million unique TCR beta sequences from around 180 million T cells. Whole-study findings and limits: Diagnosis of cytomegalovirus status made by the classifier reportedly showed high specificity and sensitivity.

A multiplex PCR was run with 60 Vbeta primers and 13 Jbeta primers. Some clones are missing from TCRdb's copy, which holds only in-frame ones; the method was immunoSEQ multiplex PCR. This table holds some 190,000 clones, roughly 77% found once. This clone was counted between two and nine times. Its antigen is undetermined. Sequenced: PBMCs. The source of this sequence is a middle-aged man in good health and CMV-seropositive.

DNA for the CDR3: TGTGCCAGCAGTGCCCTACGGGAACGCTCCTACAATGAGCAGTTCTTC. It specifies CASSALRERSYNEQFF. V gene TRBV2 combines with J gene TRBJ2-1, with D perhaps TRBD2 (5 bases). CDR1 is SNHLY and CDR2 is FYNNEI in the germline V gene. V was cut by 4 bases and J by 0 bases, with 13 bases left in between. The CDR3 contains 16 residues.